Below, 8 T cell receptor beta chains from the same sample are listed, as sequenced in a study of cytomegalovirus exposure and HLA in healthy donors. The study ran its PCR with 60 Vbeta and 13 Jbeta primers. Sequenced by immunoSEQ multiplex PCR; TCRdb stores in-frame clones only, minus some. This sample has tens of thousands of clones, with under 75% found just once. The sequencing sample was made of PBMCs. These receptors originate from a human donor in good health.

This chain joins TRBV11-3 and TRBJ2-3; 8 bases align to TRBD1. In germline, CDR1 is SGHNT, CDR2 YENEEA. CDR3 size: 15 residues. J was trimmed by 1 base and V by 3 bases; bases with no gene match: 3. The chain's CDR3 is CASSFDRGGTDTQYF. The CDR3 region has the DNA TGTGCCAGCAGCTTTGACAGGGGTGGCACAGATACGCAGTATTTT.

This chain links TRBV5-6 with TRBJ1-2, with a tentative D call TRBD1 (5 bases). V gave up 0 bases and J gave up 8 bases, with 17 bases separating them. CDR1 and CDR2 from the germline V gene are SGHDT and YYEEEE. This CDR3 is built from 15 residues. CDR3 region: CASSLADAGGRGYTF. The CDR3 nucleotides read TGTGCCAGCAGCTTGGCCGATGCGGGGGGTCGCGGCTACACCTTC.

Worth noting for this clone: A much larger clone sits a single nucleotide away, making a read error possible. V usage is TRBV7-9 and J usage is TRBJ1-1; D is unresolved. Germline-derived CDR1 and CDR2 are SEHNR and FQNEAQ (reference sequence). V was cut by 3 bases and J by 1 base, with 6 bases left in between. CDR3 size: 13 residues. The CDR3 nucleotides read TGTGCCAGCAGCTTTTCGGGGAACACTGAAGCTTTCTTT. Its translation is CASSFSGNTEAFF.

The gene calls are TRBV29-1 and TRBJ1-6; 9 bases fit TRBD1. The CDR3 spans 15 residues. J was trimmed by 5 bases and V by 5 bases; bases with no gene match: 7. The germline gives CDR1 SQVTM, CDR2 ANQGSEA. The CDR3 sequence is CSVRQGQGDNSPLHF. As DNA, the CDR3 is TGCAGCGTTAGGCAGGGACAGGGAGATAATTCACCCCTCCACTTT.

In its sample, this clone was seen once. The chain combines TRBV19 with TRBJ1-5; D not resolved. V lost 7 bases, J lost 4 bases, and 20 bases lay in between. The CDR3 length is 16 residues. Germline V gene lookup returns CDR1 LNHDA and CDR2 SQIVND (reference sequence). In DNA, the CDR3 is TGTGCCAGTACTCCCCGGCGGGCAGGTTCGAATCAGCCCCAGCATTTT. Translating it yields CASTPRRAGSNQPQHF.

This clone was counted between two and nine times. The chain joins TRBV29-1 to TRBJ2-3; TRBD1 matches 8 bases. This CDR3 is 16 amino acids long. Germline V CDR1 and CDR2: SQVTM, ANQGSEA. Germline trimming cut 1 base from V and 0 bases from J; bases unmatched to any gene: 6. CDR3 DNA: TGCAGCGTTGAAGTGGCAGGGGGCCTGAGCACAGATACGCAGTATTTT. This encodes CSVEVAGGLSTDTQYF.

This chain connects TRBV10-3 to TRBJ1-4, with 10 bases fitting TRBD1. CDR3 length: 17 amino acids. Germline values: CDR1 ENHRY, CDR2 SYGVKD. The junction had 9 bases not matched to a gene; V was cut back by 2 bases and J by 6 bases. The CDR3 nucleotides are TGTGCCATCAGTGAGAGACAGGGGGCGCGTGATGATGAAAAACTGTTTTTT. It encodes CAISERQGARDDEKLFF.

The CDR3 nucleotides read TGTGCCAGCAGCTTGGCTCCAGCGGGGGGCCGAGAGACCCAGTACTTC. Its protein is CASSLAPAGGRETQYF. The chain links TRBV5-6 to TRBJ2-5; 9 bases line up with TRBD2. CDR1 is SGHDT and CDR2 is YYEEEE in the germline V gene. The ends lost 0 bases at V and 4 bases at J; junction bases unmatched: 7. The CDR3 runs 16 residues.